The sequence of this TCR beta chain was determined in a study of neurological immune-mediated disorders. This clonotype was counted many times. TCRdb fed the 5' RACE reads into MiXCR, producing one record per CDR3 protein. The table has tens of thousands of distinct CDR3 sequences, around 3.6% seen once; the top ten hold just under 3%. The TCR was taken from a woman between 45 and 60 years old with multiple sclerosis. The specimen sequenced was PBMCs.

The CDR3 region has the DNA TGTGCCAGCAGCTTAGTTCCAGGGTCGAGCACTGAAGCTTTCTTT. Protein: CASSLVPGSSTEAFF. The V gene is TRBV7-8, the J gene TRBJ1-1; weak D call: TRBD1 (5 bases). V shed 1 base and J shed 4 bases, with 13 bases lying between them. Germline CDR1 is SGHVS and CDR2 is FQNEAQ. This CDR3 has 15 residues.